This T cell receptor (beta chain) was captured in a study of blood T cells in healthy people across ages (dated by TCRdb to between 2014 and 2017). Concerning the study at large: In model experiments, roughly one uniquely barcoded TCR beta cDNA molecule per two T cells was captured by template switching. Using deep sequencing normalized with unique cDNA molecular identifiers, the study measured how TCR beta repertoire diversity changes with age. The donors were divided into four age groups: young (average around 16 years), middle-aged (roughly 40), aged (approximately 62) and long-lived (around 87). To avoid experimental bias, donors of different ages were spread randomly across the sequencing lanes. For two donors (one aged 18 to 30 and one aged 80 or older), the study analyzed two additional independent replicas of 1 million unique cDNA reads from the same blood draw. The study at large found these results: Observed TCR beta diversity per million T cells fell roughly linearly with age, and a significant reduction was already apparent by age roughly 40. Donor CMV infection status was unknown, potentially confounding age-related changes in expanded clonotypes. Estimates of total diversity based on one million sequenced T cells were regarded as lower bounds and as underestimates. Compared with the aged group, more naive CD4+ T cells, fewer expanded clones and increased TCR diversity were shown by the long-lived group, suggesting age selection. Observed TCR beta diversity correlated strongly with the percentage of naive T cells measured by flow cytometry. Because profiling used bulk unsorted PBMCs, naive and antigen-experienced compartments could not be compared conclusively.

Systemically healthy Caucasian individuals from Russia, around 39 in total and aged roughly 6 to 90 years, were included as donors. Each donor gave about 9.7 milliliters of peripheral blood, drawn into EDTA-treated Vacutainer tubes. Ficoll-Paque density-gradient centrifugation was used to isolate PBMCs, with at least 7 million obtained per sample. Trizol reagent was used to extract total RNA from the PBMCs, yielding at least 5 micrograms per sample. For every donor, flow cytometry on a PBMC aliquot measured the percentage of naive CD45RAhigh/CD27high T cells. The method was 5' RACE. Data came from an Illumina HiSeq 2500. A second PCR of roughly 7 to 12 cycles was run with a J-beta primer mix and a sample-barcoded 5' primer. A unique molecular identifier was introduced onto each TCR beta cDNA molecule by a template-switch 5' adaptor carrying 12 random nucleotides. At least 2.5 million CDR3-containing paired-end reads were obtained from each sample. First-strand cDNA synthesis was performed from all RNA using the Mint cDNA synthesis kit, with priming by a TRBC-specific oligonucleotide. All cDNA was treated with uracil-DNA glycosylase and then went through a first 18-cycle PCR with the universal primers M1SS and BC2_uni_R. The paper's data handling went like this. For normalization, 1 million high-quality reads, each with a distinct molecular identifier, were randomly selected from each sample. Instead of being binned into consensus sequences, reads that shared molecular identifiers were thrown out. MiTCR, set to a Q25 quality threshold and the strictest error-elimination algorithm, was used for CDR3 identification, clonotype clustering and error correction. A nonparametric unseen species model with Euler transformation was used to estimate lower-bound total TCR beta diversity. TCRdb reworked the public reads: Q25 trimming with fastp, MiXCR clone assembly, productive beta chains retained. Rows matching on CDR3 protein sequence are summarized as one entry with the most common DNA and genes. TCRdb's processing, not the study's, gives the V and J calls here. The sample table lists 2 million or so distinct CDR3 sequences, around half of them with a count of one. The ten largest clones represent approximately 2% of the sample.

From the cysteine up to the phenylalanine, the CDR3 has a length of 16 residues. Only the CDR3 DNA stays, 48 bases, in frame from base 1. V has 7 bases trimmed and J has 1 base trimmed; junction bases matching no gene number 8. CDR1 SGDLS and CDR2 YYNGEE are derived from the germline V gene. For this clonotype: Its antigen is currently not known. Base quality data are lacking; no much larger clone is found one base away.

The chain was built from TRBV9 and TRBJ2-1, with 10 middle bases fitting TRBD1. The sequenced sample consisted of blood. The receptor's source is a middle-aged woman in good health. The CDR3 has the sequence CASAIGQGGSYNEQFF. The bases are TGTGCCAGCGCAATCGGACAGGGGGGATCCTACAATGAGCAGTTCTTC.